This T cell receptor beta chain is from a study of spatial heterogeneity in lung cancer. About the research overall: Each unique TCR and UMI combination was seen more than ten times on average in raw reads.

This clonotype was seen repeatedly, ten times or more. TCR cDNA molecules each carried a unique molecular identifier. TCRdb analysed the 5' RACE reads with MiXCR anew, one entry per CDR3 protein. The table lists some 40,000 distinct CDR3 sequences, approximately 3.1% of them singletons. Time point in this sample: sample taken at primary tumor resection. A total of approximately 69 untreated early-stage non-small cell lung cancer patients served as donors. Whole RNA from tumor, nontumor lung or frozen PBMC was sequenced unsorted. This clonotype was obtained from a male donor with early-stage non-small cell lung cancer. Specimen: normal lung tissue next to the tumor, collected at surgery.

The CDR3 region is CASSSPLGAPHMHYANTGELFF. The CDR3, as DNA: TGTGCCAGCAGCAGCCCATTGGGGGCCCCTCATATGCACTACGCGAACACCGGGGAGCTGTTTTTT. This chain connects TRBV21-1 to TRBJ2-2; the D call TRBD1 from the table was never checked on the DNA. TRBV21-1 is classified as a pseudogene. The CDR3 totals 22 residues.